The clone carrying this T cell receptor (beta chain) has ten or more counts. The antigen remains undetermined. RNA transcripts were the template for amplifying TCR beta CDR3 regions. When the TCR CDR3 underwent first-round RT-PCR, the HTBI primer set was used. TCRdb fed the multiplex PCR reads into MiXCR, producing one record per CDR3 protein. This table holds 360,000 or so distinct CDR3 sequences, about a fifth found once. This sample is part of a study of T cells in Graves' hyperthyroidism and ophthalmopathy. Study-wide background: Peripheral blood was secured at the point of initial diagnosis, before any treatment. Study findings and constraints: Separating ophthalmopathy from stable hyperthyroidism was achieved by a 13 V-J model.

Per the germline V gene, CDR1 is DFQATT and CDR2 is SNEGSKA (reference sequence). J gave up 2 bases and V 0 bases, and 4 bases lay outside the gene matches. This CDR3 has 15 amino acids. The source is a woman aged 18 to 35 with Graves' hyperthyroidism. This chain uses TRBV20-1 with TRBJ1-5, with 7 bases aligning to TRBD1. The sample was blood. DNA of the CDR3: TGCAGTGCTAGAGATGGAGGGGGCGGCAATCAGCCCCAGCATTTT. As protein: CSARDGGGGNQPQHF.